This T cell receptor beta chain appears in the sequencing data of a study of T cell changes during pregnancy in multiple sclerosis. TCRdb's table, derived via immunoSEQ multiplex PCR, lists solely in-frame clones and lacks some. The data hold 20,000 to 25,000 clones, with more than 80% observed a single time. Germline CDR1 is SEHNR and CDR2 is FQNEAQ (reference sequence). The CDR3 extends over 14 amino acids. V lost 5 bases and J lost 0, with 10 bases in between. V is TRBV7-9 and J is TRBJ2-5, with a possible D match to TRBD1 (6 bases). The clonotype was recovered from a female donor in good health, enrolled as a control in a pregnancy study. The sample here was CD8+ T cells from peripheral blood mononuclear cells, taken in the first trimester of pregnancy. This chain's CDR3 is CASSPRDNQETQYF. In DNA, the CDR3 is TGTGCCAGCAGCCCCCGGGACAACCAAGAGACCCAGTACTTC.